The clone carrying this T cell receptor (beta chain) was picked up a small number of times. Its matching antigen is unknown. Germline V gene lookup returns CDR1 LNHDA and CDR2 SQIVND (reference sequence). The CDR3 is made up of 15 amino acids. V was clipped by 5 bases and J by 0 bases, with 12 bases between them. The data were taken from a study of cytomegalovirus exposure and HLA in healthy donors. About the research overall: Caucasian-associated ancestry cluster membership applied to 75% to 85% of several hundred genotyped donors. Whole-study findings and limits: CMV serostatus was the only recorded immune exposure for donors.

The PCR made use of 60 Vbeta and 13 Jbeta primers. The method was immunoSEQ multiplex PCR; TCRdb's version includes in-frame clones alone and lacks a portion of them. The sample lists about 180,000 clones; 60% to 80% were seen once. This sequence joins TRBV19 and TRBJ2-3; D is possibly TRBD1 (5 bases). The source material was PBMCs. This sequence originates from a woman aged 45-65 years in good health and CMV-seropositive. CDR3 sequence (DNA): TGTGCCAGTAGTTCGCAGGGAACTAGCACAGATACGCAGTATTTT. Its protein is CASSSQGTSTDTQYF.